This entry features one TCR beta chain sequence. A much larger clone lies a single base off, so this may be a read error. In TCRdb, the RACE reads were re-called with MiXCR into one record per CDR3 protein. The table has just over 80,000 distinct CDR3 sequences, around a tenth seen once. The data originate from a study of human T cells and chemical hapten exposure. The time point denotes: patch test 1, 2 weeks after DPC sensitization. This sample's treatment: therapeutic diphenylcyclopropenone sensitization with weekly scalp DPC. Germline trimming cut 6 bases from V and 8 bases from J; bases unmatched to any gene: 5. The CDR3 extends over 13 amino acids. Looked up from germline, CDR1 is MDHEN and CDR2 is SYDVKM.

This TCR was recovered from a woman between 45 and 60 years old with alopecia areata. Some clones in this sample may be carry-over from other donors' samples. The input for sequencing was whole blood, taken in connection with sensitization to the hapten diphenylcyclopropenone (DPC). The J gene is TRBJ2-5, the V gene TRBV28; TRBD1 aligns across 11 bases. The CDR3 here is CASRLGQGDTQYF. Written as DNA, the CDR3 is TGTGCCAGCAGATTGGGACAGGGGGACACCCAGTACTTC.